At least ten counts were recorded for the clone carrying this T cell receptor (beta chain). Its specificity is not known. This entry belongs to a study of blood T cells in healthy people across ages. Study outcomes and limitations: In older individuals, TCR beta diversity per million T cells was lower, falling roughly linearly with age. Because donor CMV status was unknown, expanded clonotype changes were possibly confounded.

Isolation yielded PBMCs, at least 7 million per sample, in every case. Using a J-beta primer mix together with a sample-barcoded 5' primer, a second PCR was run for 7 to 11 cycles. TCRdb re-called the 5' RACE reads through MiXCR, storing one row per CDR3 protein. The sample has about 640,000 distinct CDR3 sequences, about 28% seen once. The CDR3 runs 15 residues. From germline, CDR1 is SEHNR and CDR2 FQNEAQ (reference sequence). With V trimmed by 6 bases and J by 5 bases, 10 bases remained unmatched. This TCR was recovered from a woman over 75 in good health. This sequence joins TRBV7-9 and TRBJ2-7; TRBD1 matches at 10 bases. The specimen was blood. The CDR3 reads CASRWDRGTFDEQYF. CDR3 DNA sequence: TGTGCCAGCAGGTGGGACAGGGGCACTTTCGACGAGCAGTACTTC.